The rows below give T cell receptor beta chains drawn from one sample of a study of T cells in Graves' hyperthyroidism and ophthalmopathy. One entry per CDR3 protein results from TCRdb running MiXCR on the multiplex PCR reads. The data contain 240,000 or so distinct CDR3 sequences, approximately 16% of them singletons. The specimen was blood. Receptors were obtained from a woman aged 18-29 years with Graves' ophthalmopathy. CDR3s include the opening cysteine and the closing phenylalanine or tryptophan. The order of the fields is D gene, J gene, clone size, V gene, CDR3 length, CDR3 DNA, CDR3 protein. D genes are given only for firm matches. A row's size may be missing; if present it is once, few, many or a size class.

D: TRBD2
J: TRBJ2-7
size: NA
V: TRBV11-1
length: 15
DNA: TGTGCCAGCAGCTCGACTAGCGGGGACTCCTACGAGCAGTACTTC
CDR3: CASSSTSGDSYEQYF

D: NA
J: TRBJ2-3
size: many
V: TRBV27
length: 12
DNA: TGTGCCAGCAGTCCCGGTGGAAATACGCAGTATTTT
CDR3: CASSPGGNTQYF

D: NA
J: TRBJ1-6
size: many
V: TRBV9
length: 13
DNA: TGTGCCAGCAGCCAAGGCAGGGATTCACCCCTCCACTTT
CDR3: CASSQGRDSPLHF

D: NA
J: TRBJ1-1
size: NA
V: TRBV20-1
length: 13
DNA: TGCAGTGCTTGGGACCGATGGTACACTGAAGCCTTCTTT
CDR3: CSAWDRWYTEAFF

D: NA
J: TRBJ1-1
size: many
V: TRBV3-1
length: 12
DNA: TGTGCCAGCAGCCAGGGCAGCCTTGAAGCTTTCTTT
CDR3: CASSQGSLEAFF

D: TRBD1
J: TRBJ2-7
size: many
V: TRBV7-3
length: 15
DNA: TGTGCCAGCAGCCCAGGGACAGGGCTCACCTACGAGCAGTACTTC
CDR3: CASSPGTGLTYEQYF

D: NA
J: TRBJ2-1
size: NA
V: TRBV29-1
length: 10
DNA: TGCAGCGTTGGGGCGAATGAGCAGCTCTTC
CDR3: CSVGANEQLF

D: NA
J: TRBJ2-3
size: many
V: TRBV2
length: 9
DNA: TGTGCCAGCGGAGATACGCAGTATTTT
CDR3: CASGDTQYF

D: NA
J: TRBJ1-2
size: NA
V: TRBV6-4
length: 14
DNA: TGTGCCAGCATCTCCTTGGGGACTAACTATGGCTACACCTTC
CDR3: CASISLGTNYGYTF

D: TRBD2
J: TRBJ2-5
size: many
V: TRBV7-9
length: 15
DNA: TGTGCCAGCAGCTCTGGACTAGCTATAACGGAGACCCAGTACTTC
CDR3: CASSSGLAITETQYF

D: TRBD1
J: TRBJ1-2
size: many
V: TRBV20-1
length: 17
DNA: TGCAGTGCTAGAGCCGGTTACCGGGACAGGGGGAACTATGGCTACACCTTC
CDR3: CSARAGYRDRGNYGYTF

D: TRBD1
J: TRBJ1-5
size: once
V: TRBV2
length: 15
DNA: TGTGCCAGCAGTGGTCCCAGGGGGAGCAATCAGCCCCAGCATTTT
CDR3: CASSGPRGSNQPQHF

D: TRBD2
J: TRBJ2-1
size: few
V: TRBV5-4
length: 15
DNA: TGTGCCAGCACCTGGGGAGCGGGGGAACACAATGAGCAGTTCTTC
CDR3: CASTWGAGEHNEQFF

D: TRBD1
J: TRBJ2-3
size: many
V: TRBV30
length: 14
DNA: TGTGCCTGGAATGGACAGGCAGCGCGCGATACGCAGTATTTT
CDR3: CAWNGQAARDTQYF

D: NA
J: TRBJ2-3
size: many
V: TRBV7-3
length: 15
DNA: TGTGCCAGCAGCTTACGGGGCCCCAACACAGATACGCAGTATTTT
CDR3: CASSLRGPNTDTQYF

D: TRBD1
J: TRBJ1-5
size: NA
V: TRBV19
length: 16
DNA: TGTGCCAGTATTACCGGAGGGACAGGGGGGAATCAGCCCCAGCATTTT
CDR3: CASITGGTGGNQPQHF

D: NA
J: TRBJ2-7
size: few
V: TRBV12-3/TRBV12-4
length: 14
DNA: TGTGCCAGCAGAGTCGGAGAGGGTGGAAACGAGCAGTACTTC
CDR3: CASRVGEGGNEQYF

D: NA
J: TRBJ1-4
size: many
V: TRBV2
length: 12
DNA: TGTGCCAGCGGCAGACTCGGTGAAAAACTGTTTTTT
CDR3: CASGRLGEKLFF

D: TRBD2
J: TRBJ2-3
size: many
V: TRBV7-9
length: 16
DNA: TGTGCCAGCAGCCCCTCGGGGCTAGCGGGGACAGATACGCAGTATTTT
CDR3: CASSPSGLAGTDTQYF

D: TRBD1
J: TRBJ1-5
size: NA
V: TRBV28
length: 17
DNA: TGTGCCAGCAGTTCTCTCGGGACAGGGGAAAGGAGTCAGCCCCAGCATTTT
CDR3: CASSSLGTGERSQPQHF

D: NA
J: TRBJ2-1
size: many
V: TRBV7-9
length: 13
DNA: TGTGCCAGCAGCTTAGATTCAGGGGCTGAGCAGTTCTTC
CDR3: CASSLDSGAEQFF

D: TRBD2
J: TRBJ2-3
size: many
V: TRBV7-2
length: 16
DNA: TGTGCCAGCAGCTTACTCCCACTAGCGGGTGACCCTACGCAGTATTTT
CDR3: CASSLLPLAGDPTQYF

D: TRBD1
J: TRBJ1-2
size: many
V: TRBV30
length: 12
DNA: TGTGCCTGCCGTACAGGGGAAGCTGGCTACACCTTC
CDR3: CACRTGEAGYTF

D: NA
J: TRBJ2-2
size: NA
V: TRBV10-2
length: 14
DNA: TGCGCCAGCCATCCCTCGGGTCGGACCGGGGAGCTGTTTTTT
CDR3: CASHPSGRTGELFF

D: NA
J: TRBJ2-1
size: once
V: TRBV18
length: 15
DNA: TGTGCCAGCTCCCCCGCAGGACATACCTACAATGAGCAGTTCTTC
CDR3: CASSPAGHTYNEQFF